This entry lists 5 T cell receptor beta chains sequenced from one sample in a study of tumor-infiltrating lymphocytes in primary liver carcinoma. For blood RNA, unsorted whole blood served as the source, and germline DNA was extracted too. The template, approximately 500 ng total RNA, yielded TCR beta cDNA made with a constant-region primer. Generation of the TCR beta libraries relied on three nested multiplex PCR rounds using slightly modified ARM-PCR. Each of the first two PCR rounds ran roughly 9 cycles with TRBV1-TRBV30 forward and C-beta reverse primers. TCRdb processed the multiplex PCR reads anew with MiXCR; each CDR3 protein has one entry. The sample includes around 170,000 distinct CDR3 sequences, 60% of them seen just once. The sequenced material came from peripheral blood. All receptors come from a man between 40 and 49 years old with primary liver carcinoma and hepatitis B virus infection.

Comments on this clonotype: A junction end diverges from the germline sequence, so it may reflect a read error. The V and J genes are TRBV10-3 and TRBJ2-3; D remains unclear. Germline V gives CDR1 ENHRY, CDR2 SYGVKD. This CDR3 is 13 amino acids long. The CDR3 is CAINFSSTDTQYF. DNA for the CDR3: TGTGCCATCAATTTTAGCAGCACAGACACGCAGTATTTT.

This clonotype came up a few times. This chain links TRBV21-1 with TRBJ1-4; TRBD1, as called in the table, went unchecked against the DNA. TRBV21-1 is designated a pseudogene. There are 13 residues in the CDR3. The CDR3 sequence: CARLREINEKLFF. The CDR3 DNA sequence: TGTGCCAGGCTCCGGGAGATTAATGAAAAACTGTTTTTT.

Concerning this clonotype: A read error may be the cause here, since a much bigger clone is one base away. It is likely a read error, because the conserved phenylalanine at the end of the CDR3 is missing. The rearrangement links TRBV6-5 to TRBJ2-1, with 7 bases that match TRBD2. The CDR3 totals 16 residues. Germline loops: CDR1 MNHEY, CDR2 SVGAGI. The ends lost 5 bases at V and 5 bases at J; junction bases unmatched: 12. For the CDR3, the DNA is TGTGCCAGCAGTGCCCGAAGCGGGGAAAGGGACAATGAGCAGTTCTTA. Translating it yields CASSARSGERDNEQFL.

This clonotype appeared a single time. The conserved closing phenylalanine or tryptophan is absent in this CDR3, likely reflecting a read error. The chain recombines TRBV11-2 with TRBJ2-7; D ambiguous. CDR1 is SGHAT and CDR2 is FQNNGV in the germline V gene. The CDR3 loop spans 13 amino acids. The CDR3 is CASILGQLYEQYL. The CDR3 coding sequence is TGTGCCAGCATCTTAGGCCAGCTCTACGAGCAGTACTTA.

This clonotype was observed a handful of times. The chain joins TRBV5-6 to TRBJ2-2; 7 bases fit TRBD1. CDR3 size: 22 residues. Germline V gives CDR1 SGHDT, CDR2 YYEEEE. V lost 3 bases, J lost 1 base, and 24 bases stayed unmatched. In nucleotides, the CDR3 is TGTGCCAGCAGCTCAATCCTCTTAAGACCGGGACAGCGAAACAGGAACACCGGGGAGCTGTTTTTT. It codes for CASSSILLRPGQRNRNTGELFF.